This T cell receptor (beta chain) was observed in a study of blood T cell repertoires in COVID-19. Study information: Samples of COVID-19 (acute and convalescent) were obtained from the United States, Italy and Spain. PBMCs, B-cell-depleted T cells, or T cells provided the cDNA or gDNA that made up the material.

The V gene's germline CDR1 is MNHEY and CDR2 SVGAGI. V lost 8 bases and J lost 2; bases outside the gene matches: 10. The CDR3 covers 15 residues. Source study methods: Scientists estimated how many nucleated cells there were by amplifying reference gene primers. Some clones are missing from TCRdb's copy, which holds only in-frame ones; the method was immunoSEQ multiplex PCR. The V and J calls and clone size come from that table; D and trimming were worked out from the DNA. Among 27,000 or so clones listed, roughly four fifths were seen once. The sequence derives from a man between 65 and 85 years old with acute or convalescent COVID-19. The specimen was peripheral blood. This rearrangement joins TRBV6-5 to TRBJ1-1, with TRBD1 identical over 8 bases. The CDR3 loop is CASGRTGNLNTEAFF. CDR3 bases: TGTGCCAGCGGGCGGACAGGGAATCTAAACACTGAAGCTTTCTTT.